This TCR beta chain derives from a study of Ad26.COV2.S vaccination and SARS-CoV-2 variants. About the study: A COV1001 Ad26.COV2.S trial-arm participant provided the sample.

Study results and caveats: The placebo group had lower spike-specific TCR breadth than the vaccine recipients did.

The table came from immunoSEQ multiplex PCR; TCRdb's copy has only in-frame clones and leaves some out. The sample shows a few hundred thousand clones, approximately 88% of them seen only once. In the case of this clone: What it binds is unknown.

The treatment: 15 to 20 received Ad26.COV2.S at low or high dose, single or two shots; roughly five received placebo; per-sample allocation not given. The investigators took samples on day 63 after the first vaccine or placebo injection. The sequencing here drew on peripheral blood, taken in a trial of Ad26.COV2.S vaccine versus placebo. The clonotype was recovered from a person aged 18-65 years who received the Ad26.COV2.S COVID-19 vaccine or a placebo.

The CDR3 DNA follows: TGCAGCGCTCAGCCAGGGGTACAAGGGAACATTCAGTACTTC. It translates to CSAQPGVQGNIQYF. The V and J genes are TRBV29-1 and TRBJ2-4; D is perhaps TRBD1 (6 bases). The V end was cut by 7 bases, the J end by 7 bases, with 20 bases between. Germline V gene lookup returns CDR1 SQVTM and CDR2 ANQGSEA. The CDR3 has 14 residues.